The rows below give T cell receptor beta chains drawn from one sample of a study of T cell responses to AZD1222 COVID-19 vaccine. Sequenced by immunoSEQ multiplex PCR; TCRdb stores in-frame clones only, minus some. The sample has some 110,000 clones; around 89% are singletons. Here the sequenced sample was peripheral blood, taken 28 days after the second AZD1222 dose. The source is an adult who received the AZD1222 COVID-19 vaccine. The CDR3 runs from the conserved cysteine through the conserved F or W. Each record gives: D gene, J gene, V gene, clone size, CDR3 protein, CDR3 DNA. D genes are given only for firm matches. Some rows have no size entry. The others give once, few or many, or a class for an expanded clone.

>-|TRBJ1-2|TRBV19|-
CASSIGSMNGYTF
TGTGCCAGTAGTATAGGCTCCATGAATGGCTACACCTTC
>-|TRBJ2-3|TRBV9|-
CASSVGSGDTQYF
TGTGCCAGCAGCGTAGGGTCCGGAGATACGCAGTATTTT
>TRBD2|TRBJ2-7|TRBV9|few
CASSSLAGSSYEQYF
TGTGCCAGCAGCTCATTAGCGGGCAGCTCCTACGAGCAGTACTTC
>TRBD2|TRBJ2-7|TRBV7-2|-
CASSLAPGQRGASSYEQYF
TGTGCCAGCAGCTTAGCCCCCGGGCAGCGGGGCGCCAGCTCCTACGAGCAGTACTTC
>-|TRBJ2-5|TRBV18|-
CASSPRGVRETQYF
TGTGCCAGCTCACCACGAGGGGTCCGAGAGACCCAGTACTTC
>TRBD1|TRBJ1-1|TRBV29-1|-
CSAPGTGYDGFF
TGCAGCGCCCCCGGGACAGGGTATGATGGTTTCTTT
>-|TRBJ2-5|TRBV7-3|-
CASSLGGGQETQYF
TGTGCCAGCAGCTTAGGAGGGGGCCAAGAGACCCAGTACTTC
>TRBD2|TRBJ2-2|TRBV28|-
CASSFGGANTGELFF
TGTGCCAGCAGTTTTGGGGGGGCGAACACCGGGGAGCTGTTTTTT
>-|TRBJ2-3|TRBV10-2|-
CASSELADTDTQYF
TGCGCCAGCAGTGAATTAGCGGACACAGATACGCAGTATTTT
>TRBD1|TRBJ2-5|TRBV28|few
CASRTTGGVETQYF
TGTGCCAGCAGGACTACAGGGGGCGTAGAGACCCAGTACTTC
>-|TRBJ2-1|TRBV9|-
CASSTLPDPLQEQFF
TGTGCCAGCAGCACTCTGCCCGACCCTCTACAGGAGCAGTTCTTC
>-|TRBJ2-1|TRBV5-1|-
CASSLGQANNEQFF
TGCGCCAGCAGCTTGGGACAAGCGAACAATGAGCAGTTCTTC
>TRBD2|TRBJ2-2|TRBV11-3|-
CASSLRSAGNTGELFF
TGTGCCAGCAGCTTACGTTCAGCGGGAAACACCGGGGAGCTGTTTTTT
>TRBD1|TRBJ1-6|TRBV5-1|-
CASSVIQGVGNSPLHF
TGCGCCAGCAGCGTGATACAGGGGGTGGGGAATTCACCCCTCCACTTT
>-|TRBJ1-6|TRBV2|-
CASSEWQSHYNSPLHF
TGTGCCAGCAGTGAGTGGCAGTCTCATTATAATTCACCCCTCCACTTT
>-|TRBJ1-1|TRBV6-2/TRBV6-3|-
CASSYPGYTEAFF
TGTGCCAGCAGTTACCCGGGGTACACTGAAGCTTTCTTT
>-|TRBJ2-7|TRBV27|once
CASSSLLGVSYEQYF
TGTGCCAGCAGTTCCCTACTTGGGGTCTCCTACGAGCAGTACTTC
>TRBD2|TRBJ2-7|TRBV7-9|-
CAASTSGSGPPYEQYF
TGTGCCGCTTCGACTAGCGGGAGTGGCCCTCCCTACGAGCAGTACTTC
>-|TRBJ2-5|TRBV3-1/TRBV3-2|-
CASSQAVKETQYF
TGTGCCAGCAGCCAAGCAGTGAAAGAGACCCAGTACTTC
>-|TRBJ2-7|TRBV4-3|-
CASSQDIQAPYEQYF
TGCGCCAGCAGCCAAGATATACAGGCACCCTACGAGCAGTACTTC
>TRBD2|TRBJ2-7|TRBV7-2|-
CASTIGAGGPYEQYF
TGTGCCAGCACCATCGGAGCGGGGGGGCCTTACGAGCAGTACTTC
>TRBD1|TRBJ2-2|TRBV19|-
CASSGTGFPGELFF
TGTGCCAGTTCCGGGACAGGGTTCCCCGGGGAGCTGTTTTTT
>-|TRBJ2-2|TRBV19|-
CASSQVGLLNTGELFF
TGTGCCAGTAGTCAAGTTGGGCTCTTAAACACCGGGGAGCTGTTTTTT
>-|TRBJ2-7|TRBV9|-
CASSVEGFSYEQYF
TGTGCCAGCAGCGTAGAAGGGTTCTCCTACGAGCAGTACTTC
>TRBD1|TRBJ2-3|TRBV6-4|-
CASSSQGAAFDPQYF
TGTGCCAGCAGTTCTCAGGGGGCCGCCTTTGATCCGCAGTATTTT
>-|TRBJ2-1|TRBV18|-
CASSPPSSSSYNEQFF
TGTGCCAGCTCACCACCAAGCAGTAGCTCCTACAATGAGCAGTTCTTC
>-|TRBJ1-2|TRBV6-1|once
CASSVHRGAGNYGYTF
TGTGCCAGCAGTGTTCATAGGGGCGCGGGTAACTATGGCTACACCTTC
>TRBD1|TRBJ2-5|TRBV19|-
CASSSGTGGAETQYF
TGTGCCAGTAGTAGCGGGACAGGGGGCGCGGAGACCCAGTACTTC